This T cell receptor beta chain was recovered during a study of cytomegalovirus exposure and HLA in healthy donors. Study details: Researchers previously reported finding 100 million or so unique TCR beta sequences from 170 million or so T cells.

Germline lookup yields CDR1 SGHTA and CDR2 FQGTGA. The length of the CDR3 is 14 residues. Losses at the gene ends were 3 bases for V and 5 bases for J; bases not matched to a gene: 5. The PCR made use of 60 Vbeta and 13 Jbeta primers. The table came from immunoSEQ multiplex PCR; TCRdb's copy has only in-frame clones and leaves some out. The ten most abundant clones cover around 0.79% of a sample with about 170,000 clones. Healthy bone marrow donors supplied every sample. The V call is TRBV7-3, the J call TRBJ2-3, with 7 bases aligning to TRBD2. The sequenced sample consisted of PBMCs. This receptor was identified in a woman under 30 in good health and CMV-seropositive. For the CDR3, the DNA is TGTGCCAGCAGCTTGGGAGGGGTGGAAGATACGCAGTATTTT. Translation: CASSLGGVEDTQYF.